This entry lists 7 T cell receptor beta chains sequenced from one sample in a study of T cell changes during pregnancy in multiple sclerosis (dated by TCRdb to between 2018 and 2021). The method behind the library was the immunoSEQ multiplex PCR assay. TCRdb took this table from immuneACCESS and kept in-frame rearrangements with V and J called. Such tables lack part of the clones; where checked against another copy, unresolved V genes explain under half of the gap, and the rest is unexplained. The sample includes 55,000 to 70,000 clones, with around 90% observed a single time. Approximately 1.5% of the sample is in the top ten clones. The specimen was peripheral blood, collected in the third trimester of pregnancy. The source of these receptors is a female donor in good health, enrolled as a control in a pregnancy study.

The chain carries TRBV4-1 and TRBJ1-6; no reliable D call. The CDR3 spans 18 residues. Germline V lookup: CDR1 MGHRA, CDR2 YSYEKL. V lost 2 bases, J lost 0 bases, and 14 bases lay in between. The CDR3 coding sequence is TGCGCCAGCAGCCAATTAAGAGGAGTAAGCTCCTATAATTCACCCCTCCACTTT. Translating gives CASSQLRGVSSYNSPLHF.

The sample holds one count of this clone. V usage is TRBV7-3 and J usage is TRBJ2-2; possible D gene TRBD1, 5 bases. Trimming left V 3 bases short and J 4 bases short, with 12 bases between. There are 15 residues in the CDR3. Per germline, CDR1 SGHTA and CDR2 FQGTGA. CDR3 nucleotides: TGTGCCAGCAGCTTCGCCAGGGCTGGCACCGGGGAGCTGTTTTTT. This encodes CASSFARAGTGELFF.

V is TRBV7-3 and J is TRBJ2-3, with 10 bases matching TRBD2. CDR1 and CDR2 from the germline V gene are SGHTA and FQGTGA. The CDR3 covers 15 residues. The junction had 4 bases not matched to a gene; V was cut back by 4 bases and J by 3 bases. The CDR3 here is CASSWGGLATDTQYF. The CDR3 DNA follows: TGTGCCAGCAGCTGGGGGGGACTAGCGACAGATACGCAGTATTTT.

The chain combines TRBV7-2 with TRBJ2-3; 8 bases fit TRBD2. There are 15 residues in the CDR3. Germline loops: CDR1 SGHTA, CDR2 FQGNSA. Germline trimming cut 5 bases from V and 3 bases from J; bases unmatched to any gene: 7. This CDR3 reads CASSQYGGATDTQYF. CDR3 bases: TGTGCCAGCAGCCAATACGGGGGGGCAACAGATACGCAGTATTTT.

This chain links TRBV11-2 with TRBJ2-1; TRBD2 is a possible D gene (6 bases). The germline gives CDR1 SGHAT, CDR2 FQNNGV. Trimming pared 5 bases from V and 2 bases from J, leaving 10 bases between. The length of the CDR3 is 14 residues. The CDR3 sequence is CASSLRLAYNEQFF. The CDR3 DNA sequence: TGTGCCAGCAGCCTCAGACTAGCCTACAATGAGCAGTTCTTC.

This rearrangement joins TRBV9 to TRBJ1-6; 12 nucleotides line up with TRBD1. CDR3 length equals 16 residues. The V segment lost 3 bases and the J segment 10 bases; nucleotides outside the gene matches: 8. CDR1 is SGDLS and CDR2 is YYNGEE in the germline V gene. CDR3 sequence (DNA): TGTGCCAGCAGCGCCTACCTGGGACAGGGGGCCTCACCCCTCCACTTT. Translating it yields CASSAYLGQGASPLHF.

The chain has TRBV18 and TRBJ2-5; TRBD1 aligns across 7 bases. After removal of 3 bases from V and 2 bases from J, the junction contained 6 bases not matched to a gene. The CDR3 spans 15 residues. Germline CDR1 is KGHSH and CDR2 is LQKENI. The DNA for the CDR3 is TGTGCCAGCTCACCCGACAGGGCTCTTCAAGAGACCCAGTACTTC. Its translation is CASSPDRALQETQYF.